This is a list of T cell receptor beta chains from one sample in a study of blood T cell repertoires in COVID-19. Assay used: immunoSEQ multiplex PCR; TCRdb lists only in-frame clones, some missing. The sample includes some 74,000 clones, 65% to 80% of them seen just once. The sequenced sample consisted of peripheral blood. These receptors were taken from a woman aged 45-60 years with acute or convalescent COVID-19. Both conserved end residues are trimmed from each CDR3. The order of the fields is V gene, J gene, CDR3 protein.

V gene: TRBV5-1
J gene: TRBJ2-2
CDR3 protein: ASINGQSLNTGELF

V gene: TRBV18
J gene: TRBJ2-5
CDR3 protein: ASSPLAGLQETQY

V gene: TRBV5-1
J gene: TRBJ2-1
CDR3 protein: ASSWTISGGSRSSYNEQF

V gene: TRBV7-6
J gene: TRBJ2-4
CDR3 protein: ASSPGQGDIQY

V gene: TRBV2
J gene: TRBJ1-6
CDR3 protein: ASSVRDRVSPLH

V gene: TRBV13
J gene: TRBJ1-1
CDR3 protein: ASSLNPFGAGYNTEAF

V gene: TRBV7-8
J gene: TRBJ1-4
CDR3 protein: ASSEQGWGEKLF

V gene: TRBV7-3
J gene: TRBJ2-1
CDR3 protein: ASSLIGGASSYNEQF

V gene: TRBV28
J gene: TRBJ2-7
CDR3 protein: ASSVGTSGRGYEQY

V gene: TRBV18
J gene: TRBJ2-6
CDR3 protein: ASLSGSGANVLT

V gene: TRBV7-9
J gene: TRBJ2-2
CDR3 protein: ASSLLAANTGELF

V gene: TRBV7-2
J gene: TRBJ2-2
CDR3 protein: ASSQASGMGTGELF

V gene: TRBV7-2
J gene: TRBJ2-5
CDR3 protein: ASSLRFSETQY

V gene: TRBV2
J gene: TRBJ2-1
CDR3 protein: ASSVGLAGGNNEQF

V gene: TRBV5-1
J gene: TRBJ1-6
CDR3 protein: ASSLEAGINSPLH

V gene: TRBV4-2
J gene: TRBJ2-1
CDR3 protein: ASSQVQTSPYNEQF

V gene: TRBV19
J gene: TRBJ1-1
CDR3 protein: ASSGLQGKAEAF

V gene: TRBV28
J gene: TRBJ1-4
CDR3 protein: ASSPRGGKNEKLF

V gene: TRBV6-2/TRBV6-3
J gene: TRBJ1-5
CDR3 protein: ASSHSGTSFYSNQPQH

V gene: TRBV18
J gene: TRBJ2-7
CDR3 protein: ASSPILYEQY

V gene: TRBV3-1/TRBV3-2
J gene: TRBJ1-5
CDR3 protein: ASSLRQGWGKNQPQH

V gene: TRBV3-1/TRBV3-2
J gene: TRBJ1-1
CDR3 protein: ASSPEGGGTEAF